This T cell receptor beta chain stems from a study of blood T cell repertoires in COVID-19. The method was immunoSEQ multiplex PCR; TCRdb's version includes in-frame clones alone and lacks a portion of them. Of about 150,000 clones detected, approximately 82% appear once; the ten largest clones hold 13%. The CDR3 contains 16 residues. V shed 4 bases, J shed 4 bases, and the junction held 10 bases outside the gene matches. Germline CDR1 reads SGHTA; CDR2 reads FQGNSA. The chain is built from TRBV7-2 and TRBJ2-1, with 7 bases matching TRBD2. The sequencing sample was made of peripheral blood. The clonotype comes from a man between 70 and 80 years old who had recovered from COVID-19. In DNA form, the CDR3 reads TGTGCCAGCAGCTCCCTCGTTGGCGGGGGTTACAATGAGCAGTTCTTC. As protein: CASSSLVGGGYNEQFF.